Listed below are T cell receptor beta chains from one sample, sequenced in a study of T cell changes during pregnancy in multiple sclerosis. This table comes from immunoSEQ multiplex PCR, and its TCRdb copy is limited to in-frame clones, with some not included. The table includes around 69,000 clones, around 94% detected once. Material: peripheral blood, obtained in the third trimester of pregnancy. The receptors here all came from a female donor in good health, enrolled as a control in a pregnancy study. Each CDR3 is given with its conserved first and last residue. D genes are given only for firm matches. Clone sizes are given selectively: once, few, many, or a class where the clone is expanded.

>13|TRBJ1-1|TRBD1|NA|TRBV5-1
CASSFFLGQKAFF
TGCGCCAGCAGCTTTTTTTTGGGACAGAAAGCTTTCTTT
>16|TRBJ2-2|TRBD2|NA|TRBV18
CASSPSSGANTGELFF
TGTGCCAGCTCACCATCTAGCGGGGCGAACACCGGGGAGCTGTTTTTT
>15|TRBJ2-7|TRBD1|NA|TRBV10-1
CASSESRDSSYEQYF
TGCGCCAGCAGTGAGTCGAGGGACAGCTCCTACGAGCAGTACTTC
>13|TRBJ1-1|NA|NA|TRBV30
CAFSADRNTEAFF
TGTGCCTTCTCCGCGGATCGGAACACTGAAGCTTTCTTT
>15|TRBJ1-5|TRBD1|NA|TRBV6-1
CASIRNRGGNQPQHF
TGTGCCAGCATTCGTAACAGGGGTGGAAATCAGCCCCAGCATTTT
>15|TRBJ1-2|TRBD1|NA|TRBV27
CASSMLPGTGYGYTF
TGTGCCAGCAGTATGCTACCCGGGACAGGGTATGGCTACACCTTC
>12|TRBJ2-5|TRBD1|NA|TRBV29-1
CSVRGRLETQYF
TGCAGCGTCAGGGGGCGGCTTGAGACCCAGTACTTC
>15|TRBJ2-1|TRBD2|once|TRBV28
CASSLYLAGNNEQFF
TGTGCCAGCAGTTTATACCTAGCGGGAAACAATGAGCAGTTCTTC
>13|TRBJ1-1|TRBD1|once|TRBV5-1
CASSGQGAFEAFF
TGCGCCAGCAGCGGACAGGGGGCTTTTGAAGCTTTCTTT
>11|TRBJ2-1|TRBD1|NA|TRBV2
CASTRHRGSVF
TGTGCCAGCACCCGGCACAGGGGTTCGGTCTTC
>15|TRBJ2-7|TRBD2|few|TRBV27
CASGRTSGSLYEQYF
TGTGCCAGCGGGAGGACTAGCGGGAGTCTCTACGAGCAGTACTTC
>11|TRBJ2-1|NA|NA|TRBV7-2
CASSLREEQFF
TGTGCCAGCAGCTTAAGAGAGGAGCAGTTCTTC
>16|TRBJ2-1|TRBD2|NA|TRBV4-3
CASSQDLASGSNEQFF
TGCGCCAGCAGCCAAGACCTGGCTAGCGGGAGCAATGAGCAGTTCTTC
>14|TRBJ1-1|NA|NA|TRBV5-1
CASSLFDSGTEAFF
TGCGCCAGCAGCTTGTTTGATAGCGGGACTGAAGCTTTCTTT
>15|TRBJ1-5|NA|NA|TRBV2
CASAVVLGSNQPQHF
TGTGCCAGCGCGGTCGTCCTGGGTAGCAATCAGCCCCAGCATTTT
>15|TRBJ2-1|TRBD2|NA|TRBV7-9
CASSPERGSYNEQFF
TGTGCCAGCAGCCCGGAGCGGGGCTCCTACAATGAGCAGTTCTTC
>15|TRBJ2-2|TRBD1|NA|TRBV10-3
CAISERTGGTGELFF
TGTGCCATCAGTGAGAGGACAGGGGGGACCGGGGAGCTGTTTTTT
>15|TRBJ2-5|TRBD1|once|TRBV10-3
CAISAGTGVQETQYF
TGTGCCATCAGCGCCGGGACAGGGGTACAAGAGACCCAGTACTTC
>15|TRBJ2-5|NA|NA|TRBV7-3
CASSLSPTPRETQYF
TGTGCCAGCAGCTTATCCCCGACCCCGAGGGAGACCCAGTACTTC
>17|TRBJ1-3|NA|once|TRBV2
CASSFSGTSSSGNTIYF
TGTGCCAGCAGTTTCTCCGGGACATCGAGCTCTGGAAACACCATATATTTT
>15|TRBJ2-2|NA|NA|TRBV30
CAWSEGGGHTGELFF
TGTGCCTGGAGTGAAGGGGGGGGTCACACCGGGGAGCTGTTTTTT
>14|TRBJ2-3|NA|NA|TRBV11-2
CASSLDGEWDTQYF
TGTGCCAGCAGCTTAGACGGGGAGTGGGATACGCAGTATTTT
>13|TRBJ1-1|TRBD1|NA|TRBV13
CASSLGEGAFAFF
TGTGCCAGCAGCTTAGGGGAGGGGGCCTTTGCTTTCTTT
>16|TRBJ2-7|TRBD2|once|TRBV13
CASSPSLAGVAYEQYF
TGTGCCAGCAGCCCGTCGCTAGCGGGTGTTGCCTACGAGCAGTACTTC
>17|TRBJ2-5|TRBD2|NA|TRBV11-2
CASSRGSGGAISETQYF
TGTGCCAGCAGCCGAGGTAGCGGGGGGGCAATTTCGGAGACCCAGTACTTC
>14|TRBJ1-1|TRBD1|few|TRBV27
CASSRTGNVAEAFF
TGTGCCAGCAGCCGGACAGGGAACGTCGCTGAAGCTTTCTTT
>15|TRBJ2-1|NA|NA|TRBV19
CASSIAMSSYNEQFF
TGTGCCAGTAGTATTGCGATGAGCTCCTACAATGAGCAGTTCTTC
>15|TRBJ2-7|TRBD1|NA|TRBV2
CASSARTGTGHEQYF
TGTGCCAGCAGTGCCCGGACAGGGACAGGGCACGAGCAGTACTTC
>14|TRBJ2-7|NA|NA|TRBV9
CASSYGSGSYEQYF
TGTGCCAGCAGCTATGGTAGCGGCTCCTACGAGCAGTACTTC
>14|TRBJ2-7|NA|NA|TRBV13
CASSRQAETYEQYF
TGTGCCAGCAGCAGACAGGCGGAAACCTACGAGCAGTACTTC
>13|TRBJ1-1|TRBD1|NA|TRBV5-6
CASSWDRHTEAFF
TGTGCCAGCAGCTGGGACAGACACACTGAAGCTTTCTTT
>14|TRBJ2-7|NA|few|TRBV29-1
CSAGWDSTTHEQYF
TGCAGCGCTGGCTGGGACTCAACCACCCACGAGCAGTACTTC
>14|TRBJ2-1|NA|NA|TRBV11-3
CASSLSPEYNEQFF
TGTGCCAGCAGCTTATCCCCCGAGTACAATGAGCAGTTCTTC
>15|TRBJ2-5|NA|NA|TRBV4-2
CASSREDTERETQYF
TGTGCCAGCAGCCGGGAGGACACCGAAAGGGAGACCCAGTACTTC
>12|TRBJ2-1|NA|NA|TRBV27
CASSSGYNEQFF
TGTGCCAGCAGTTCGGGCTACAATGAGCAGTTCTTC
>14|TRBJ2-4|TRBD1|NA|TRBV4-3
CASSQRGQRNIQYF
TGCGCCAGCAGCCAAAGGGGGCAACGGAACATTCAGTACTTC
>15|TRBJ2-7|TRBD1|once|TRBV6-5
CASKTNRGLAYEQYF
TGTGCCAGCAAAACTAACAGGGGGCTAGCGTACGAGCAGTACTTC
>13|TRBJ2-3|NA|NA|TRBV29-1
CSATVIVTDTQYF
TGCAGCGCAACAGTCATTGTAACAGATACGCAGTATTTT
>15|TRBJ1-2|TRBD1|NA|TRBV6-6
CASRIGQGANYGYTF
TGTGCCAGCAGGATAGGACAGGGAGCTAACTATGGCTACACCTTC
>14|TRBJ1-1|TRBD1|NA|TRBV5-5
CASSLGQGKTEAFF
TGTGCCAGCAGCTTGGGACAGGGGAAGACTGAAGCTTTCTTT
>16|TRBJ2-7|TRBD1|once|TRBV7-9
CASSPLGDRGRYEQYF
TGTGCCAGCAGCCCCCTTGGGGACAGGGGGCGATACGAGCAGTACTTC
>14|TRBJ1-4|NA|NA|TRBV5-1
CASSPSRANEKLFF
TGCGCCAGCAGTCCGTCCAGGGCTAATGAAAAACTGTTTTTT
>16|TRBJ1-2|TRBD1|NA|TRBV7-2
CASSNSGQGARGGYTF
TGTGCCAGCAGCAACTCGGGACAGGGGGCTAGGGGTGGCTACACCTTC
>15|TRBJ2-5|NA|NA|TRBV7-2
CASSLVATIQETQYF
TGTGCCAGCAGCTTAGTTGCGACAATTCAAGAGACCCAGTACTTC
>13|TRBJ2-5|NA|NA|TRBV7-8
CASSLNIKETQYF
TGTGCCAGCAGCTTAAACATAAAAGAGACCCAGTACTTC
>15|TRBJ2-1|TRBD2|NA|TRBV6-5
CASSNPGLAYNEQFF
TGTGCCAGCAGCAACCCGGGACTAGCGTACAATGAGCAGTTCTTC
>15|TRBJ2-2|NA|NA|TRBV15
CATSSLRTDTGELFF
TGTGCCACCAGCAGTCTGAGGACAGACACCGGGGAGCTGTTTTTT
>16|TRBJ2-6|TRBD2|NA|TRBV2
CASSVGGRSGANVLTF
TGTGCCAGCAGTGTGGGCGGGAGATCAGGGGCCAACGTCCTGACTTTC
>14|TRBJ2-1|TRBD2|medium-sized|TRBV30
CAWGPREPYNEQFF
TGTGCCTGGGGCCCGCGGGAGCCGTACAATGAGCAGTTCTTC
>16|TRBJ1-5|NA|NA|TRBV28
CAGRAGTPFLDQPQHF
TGTGCCGGACGAGCGGGGACGCCTTTTTTAGATCAGCCCCAGCATTTT
>13|TRBJ2-2|NA|NA|TRBV28
CASSPSFGGELFF
TGTGCCAGCAGTCCTAGCTTTGGCGGGGAGCTGTTTTTT
>15|TRBJ2-7|TRBD2|NA|TRBV19
CASSNSGTRGGEQYF
TGTGCCAGTAGTAACTCCGGGACTAGAGGGGGCGAGCAGTACTTC
>14|TRBJ2-5|TRBD1|NA|TRBV5-1
CASSTGQPRETQYF
TGCGCCAGCAGCACGGGACAGCCAAGAGAGACCCAGTACTTC
>16|TRBJ1-2|TRBD1|NA|TRBV6-5
CASSWKPSGTGNGYTF
TGTGCCAGCAGTTGGAAGCCCTCCGGGACAGGGAACGGCTACACCTTC
>15|TRBJ1-3|TRBD1|NA|TRBV6-5
CASSSPDRGRNTIYF
TGTGCCAGCAGTTCCCCGGACAGGGGGCGGAACACCATATATTTT
>11|TRBJ1-2|NA|few|TRBV28
CAGRGNYGYTF
TGTGCCGGGCGGGGTAACTATGGCTACACCTTC
>14|TRBJ2-7|NA|NA|TRBV5-1
CASSLSQTPGEQYF
TGCGCCAGCAGCTTGTCCCAGACTCCTGGAGAGCAGTACTTC
>14|TRBJ2-7|TRBD2|NA|TRBV19
CASSLGLAFDEQYF
TGTGCCAGTAGCCTGGGACTAGCGTTCGACGAGCAGTACTTC
>13|TRBJ1-6|TRBD1|once|TRBV30
CAWSEQGRSPLHF
TGTGCCTGGAGTGAACAGGGGAGGTCACCCCTCCACTTT
>15|TRBJ2-1|TRBD2|NA|TRBV11-1
CASSLLLAGNNEQFF
TGTGCCAGCAGCTTACTACTAGCGGGGAACAATGAGCAGTTCTTC